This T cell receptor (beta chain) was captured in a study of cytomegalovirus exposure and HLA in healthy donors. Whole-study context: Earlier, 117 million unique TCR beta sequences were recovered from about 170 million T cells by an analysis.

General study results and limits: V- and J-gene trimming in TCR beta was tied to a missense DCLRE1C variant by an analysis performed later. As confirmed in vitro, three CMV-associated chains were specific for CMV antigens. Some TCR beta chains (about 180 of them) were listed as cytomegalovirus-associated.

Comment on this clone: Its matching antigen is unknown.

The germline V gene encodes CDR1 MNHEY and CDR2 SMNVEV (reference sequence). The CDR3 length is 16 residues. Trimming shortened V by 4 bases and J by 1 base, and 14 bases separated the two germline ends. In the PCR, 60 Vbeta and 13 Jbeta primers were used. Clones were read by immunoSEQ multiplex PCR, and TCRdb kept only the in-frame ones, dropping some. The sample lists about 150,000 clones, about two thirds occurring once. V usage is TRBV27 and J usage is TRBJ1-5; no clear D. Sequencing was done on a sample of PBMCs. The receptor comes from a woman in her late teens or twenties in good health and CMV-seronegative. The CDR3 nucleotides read TGTGCCAGCAGTTCTAATTTTGGCGGAAGCAATCAGCCCCAGCATTTT. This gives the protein CASSSNFGGSNQPQHF.